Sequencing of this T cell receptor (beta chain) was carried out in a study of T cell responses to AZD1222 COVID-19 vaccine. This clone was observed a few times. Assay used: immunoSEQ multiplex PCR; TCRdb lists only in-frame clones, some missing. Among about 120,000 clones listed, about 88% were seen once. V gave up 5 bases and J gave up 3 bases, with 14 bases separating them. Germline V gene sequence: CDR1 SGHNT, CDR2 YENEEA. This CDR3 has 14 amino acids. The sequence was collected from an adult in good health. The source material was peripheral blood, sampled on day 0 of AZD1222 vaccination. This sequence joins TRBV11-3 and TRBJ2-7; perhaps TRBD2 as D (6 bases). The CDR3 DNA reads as TGTGCCAGCAGCCCTGGGGGGTTTGACTACGAGCAGTACTTC. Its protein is CASSPGGFDYEQYF.